This T cell receptor (beta chain) was captured in a study of blood T cells in healthy people across ages. Then a second PCR, running about 6 to 12 cycles, was carried out with a sample-barcoded 5' primer and a J-beta primer mix. TCRdb re-called the 5' RACE reads with MiXCR, one entry per CDR3 protein. The repertoire holds fewer than 2,000,000 distinct CDR3 sequences, with 35% to 50% as singletons. CDR1 and CDR2 (germline): DFQATT, SNEGSKA (reference sequence). V lost 7 bases to trimming and J lost 0 bases; unmatched junction nucleotides: 9. This CDR3 comprises 14 residues. This receptor was obtained from a human donor in good health. This chain joins TRBV20-1 and TRBJ2-7; 7 bases map to TRBD2. Source material: blood. In nucleotides, the CDR3 is TGCAGTGTTACAACTAGCGTAAACTCCTACGAGCAGTACTTC. This gives the protein CSVTTSVNSYEQYF.